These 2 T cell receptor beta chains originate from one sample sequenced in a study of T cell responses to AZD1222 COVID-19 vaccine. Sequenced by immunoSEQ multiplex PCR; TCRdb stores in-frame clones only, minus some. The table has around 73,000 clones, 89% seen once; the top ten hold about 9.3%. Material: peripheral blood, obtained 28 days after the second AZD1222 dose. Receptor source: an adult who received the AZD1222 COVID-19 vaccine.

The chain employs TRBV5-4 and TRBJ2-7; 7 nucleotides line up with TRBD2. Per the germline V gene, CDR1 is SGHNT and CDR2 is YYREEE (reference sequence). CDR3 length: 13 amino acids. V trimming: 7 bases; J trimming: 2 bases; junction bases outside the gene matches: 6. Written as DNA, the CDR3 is TGTGCCAGCGCCCGGGACTACGCCTACGAGCAGTACGTC. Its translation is CASARDYAYEQYV.

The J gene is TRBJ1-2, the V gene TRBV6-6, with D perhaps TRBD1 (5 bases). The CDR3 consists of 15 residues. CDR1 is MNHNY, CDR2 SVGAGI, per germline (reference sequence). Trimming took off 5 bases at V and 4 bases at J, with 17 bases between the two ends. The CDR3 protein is CASSVIPRDPYGYTF. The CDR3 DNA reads TGTGCCAGCAGTGTTATTCCTCGGGACCCCTATGGCTACACCTTC.